A selection of T cell receptor beta chains follows, all from one sample in a study of CD8 T cells in ankylosing spondylitis. TCRdb used MiXCR to reprocess the 5' RACE reads, holding one entry per CDR3 protein. The sample lists about 420,000 distinct CDR3 sequences; approximately 20% were seen once. Sequencing input: blood, either unsorted or a sorted T cell fraction (not recorded which). The receptors originated from a male donor with ankylosing spondylitis. Both conserved end residues are part of each CDR3. D genes are given only for firm matches. The size entry is marked missing in some rows and otherwise reads once, few, many or a size class.

J: TRBJ2-7; size: few; D: TRBD1; V: TRBV6-1; CDR3: CASGRDRRGNYEQYF; DNA: TGTGCCAGCGGAAGGGACAGGCGAGGAAACTACGAGCAGTACTTC
J: TRBJ2-2; size: few; D: NA; V: TRBV7-3; CDR3: CASSVRVMTGELFF; DNA: TGTGCCAGCAGCGTCCGGGTTATGACCGGGGAGCTGTTTTTT
J: TRBJ1-6; size: NA; D: TRBD1; V: TRBV30; CDR3: CAWSYTGVNSPLHF; DNA: TGTGCCTGGAGCTATACAGGGGTCAATTCACCCCTCCACTTT
J: TRBJ2-7; size: NA; D: NA; V: TRBV20-1; CDR3: CSASTGLSYEQYF; DNA: TGCAGTGCTAGTACAGGGCTCTCCTACGAGCAGTACTTC
J: TRBJ1-6; size: few; D: NA; V: TRBV12-3/TRBV12-4; CDR3: CASSLLLGRGHSPLHF; DNA: TGTGCCAGCAGCCTGCTTCTAGGGCGCGGGCATTCACCCCTCCACTTT
J: TRBJ2-1; size: NA; D: NA; V: TRBV3-1; CDR3: CASSQDGEQFF; DNA: TGTGCCAGCAGCCAAGATGGTGAGCAGTTCTTC
J: TRBJ2-1; size: NA; D: NA; V: TRBV6-5; CDR3: CASRYSGYNEQFF; DNA: TGTGCCAGCAGATATAGCGGATACAATGAGCAGTTCTTC
J: TRBJ2-1; size: few; D: TRBD2; V: TRBV29-1; CDR3: CSVQASGYNEQFF; DNA: TGCAGCGTTCAAGCTAGCGGTTACAATGAGCAGTTCTTC
J: TRBJ1-4; size: NA; D: NA; V: TRBV5-1; CDR3: CASSNREEGNEKLFF; DNA: TGCGCCAGCAGCAACCGGGAAGAGGGTAATGAAAAACTGTTTTTT
J: TRBJ2-3; size: few; D: NA; V: TRBV6-4; CDR3: CASSRDPRDTQYF; DNA: TGTGCCAGCTCCCGGGACCCACGAGATACGCAGTATTTT
J: TRBJ2-5; size: NA; D: NA; V: TRBV10-3; CDR3: CAISESGGRETQYF; DNA: TGTGCCATCAGTGAGTCGGGGGGTCGGGAGACCCAGTACTTC
J: TRBJ2-2; size: few; D: NA; V: TRBV7-6; CDR3: CASSPRVSGNTGELFF; DNA: TGTGCCAGCAGCCCCCGTGTTAGCGGAAACACCGGGGAGCTGTTTTTT
J: TRBJ2-5; size: NA; D: NA; V: TRBV20-1; CDR3: CSAREWQQLETQYF; DNA: TGCAGTGCTAGAGAATGGCAGCAGTTAGAGACCCAGTACTTC
J: TRBJ2-1; size: few; D: TRBD1; V: TRBV7-3; CDR3: CASSPTGGRNEQFF; DNA: TGTGCCAGCAGCCCGACAGGGGGGCGGAATGAGCAGTTCTTC
J: TRBJ2-1; size: few; D: NA; V: TRBV5-1; CDR3: CASSFGARSPSYNEQFF; DNA: TGCGCCAGCAGTTTTGGGGCGCGATCGCCCTCCTACAATGAGCAGTTCTTC
J: TRBJ2-2; size: few; D: NA; V: TRBV5-1; CDR3: CASSFGFSGTGELFF; DNA: TGCGCCAGCAGCTTCGGATTCTCCGGCACCGGGGAGCTGTTTTTT
J: TRBJ1-4; size: few; D: NA; V: TRBV3-1; CDR3: CASSQEQFFGKLFF; DNA: TGTGCCAGCAGCCAGGAGCAGTTTTTTGGAAAACTGTTTTTT
J: TRBJ2-7; size: few; D: TRBD1; V: TRBV12-3/TRBV12-4; CDR3: CASSPGQGSYEQYF; DNA: TGTGCCAGCAGTCCCGGACAGGGATCCTACGAGCAGTACTTC
J: TRBJ1-5; size: NA; D: NA; V: TRBV20-1; CDR3: CSARSGTASNQPQHF; DNA: TGCAGTGCCCGATCAGGGACGGCTAGCAATCAGCCCCAGCATTTT
J: TRBJ1-1; size: few; D: TRBD1; V: TRBV9; CDR3: CASSVAPDRVRTEAFF; DNA: TGTGCCAGCAGCGTAGCCCCGGACAGGGTGAGGACTGAAGCTTTCTTT
J: TRBJ1-5; size: NA; D: NA; V: TRBV5-1; CDR3: CASSSFGGGNQPQHF; DNA: TGCGCCAGCAGCTCCTTTGGAGGGGGGAATCAGCCCCAGCATTTT
J: TRBJ1-5; size: few; D: NA; V: TRBV12-3/TRBV12-4; CDR3: CASSVGDGGNQPQHF; DNA: TGTGCCAGCAGTGTGGGGGATGGGGGCAATCAGCCCCAGCATTTT
J: TRBJ1-1; size: many; D: NA; V: TRBV12-3/TRBV12-4; CDR3: CASSFGGSWAEAFF; DNA: TGTGCCAGCAGTTTTGGGGGGAGCTGGGCTGAAGCTTTCTTT
J: TRBJ1-2; size: NA; D: NA; V: TRBV6-1; CDR3: CASSRYPSAYGYTF; DNA: TGTGCCAGCAGCCGCTACCCGAGTGCCTATGGCTACACCTTC
J: TRBJ1-1; size: few; D: NA; V: TRBV3-1; CDR3: CASSHGGSNTEAFF; DNA: TGTGCCAGCAGCCATGGGGGATCGAACACTGAAGCTTTCTTT
J: TRBJ2-1; size: NA; D: TRBD2; V: TRBV20-1; CDR3: CSAISGKAYNEQFF; DNA: TGCAGTGCTATTAGCGGGAAGGCCTACAATGAGCAGTTCTTC
J: TRBJ2-1; size: NA; D: NA; V: TRBV28; CDR3: CASSLNLMGQFF; DNA: TGTGCCAGCAGTTTGAACCTAATGGGGCAGTTCTTC
J: TRBJ2-3; size: NA; D: NA; V: TRBV6-5; CDR3: CASRGTRLLIF; DNA: TGTGCCAGCAGGGGGACACGCCTCCTGATCTTT
J: TRBJ2-7; size: few; D: NA; V: TRBV11-2; CDR3: CASSLGWTPSYEQYF; DNA: TGTGCCAGCAGTCTGGGCTGGACCCCCTCCTACGAGCAGTACTTC
J: TRBJ2-3; size: NA; D: NA; V: TRBV7-7; CDR3: CASSQGPTDTDTQYF; DNA: TGTGCCAGCAGCCAGGGGCCTACTGACACAGATACGCAGTATTTT
J: TRBJ1-1; size: few; D: TRBD1; V: TRBV6-2/TRBV6-3; CDR3: CASSLGQGMEAFF; DNA: TGTGCCAGCAGTTTGGGACAGGGTATGGAAGCTTTCTTT
J: TRBJ2-7; size: NA; D: NA; V: TRBV3-1; CDR3: CASSQAGVDSYEQYF; DNA: TGTGCCAGCAGCCAAGCGGGAGTAGACTCCTACGAGCAGTACTTC
J: TRBJ2-1; size: NA; D: NA; V: TRBV9; CDR3: CASSVASGPLAYEQFF; DNA: TGTGCCAGCAGCGTAGCCTCGGGACCCCTAGCCTATGAGCAGTTCTTC
J: TRBJ2-7; size: NA; D: NA; V: TRBV6-6; CDR3: CASSPIYEQYF; DNA: TGTGCCAGCAGTCCTATTTACGAGCAGTACTTC
J: TRBJ1-2; size: few; D: NA; V: TRBV20-1; CDR3: CSARDLRVSYGYTF; DNA: TGCAGTGCTAGAGATCTCAGGGTCTCCTATGGCTACACCTTC
J: TRBJ1-4; size: NA; D: NA; V: TRBV11-2; CDR3: CASSFRNEKLFF; DNA: TGTGCCAGCAGCTTTCGGAATGAAAAACTGTTTTTT
J: TRBJ1-2; size: NA; D: NA; V: TRBV25-1; CDR3: CASSDPRRSYGYTF; DNA: TGTGCCAGCAGTGACCCTCGGAGATCCTATGGCTACACCTTC
J: TRBJ2-3; size: few; D: NA; V: TRBV20-1; CDR3: CSARFPRTPHADTQYF; DNA: TGCAGTGCTAGATTTCCGAGGACTCCGCACGCAGATACGCAGTATTTT
J: TRBJ2-1; size: few; D: NA; V: TRBV29-1; CDR3: CSVKYLGQAGGPYNEQFF; DNA: TGCAGCGTTAAATATTTAGGCCAAGCGGGCGGACCCTACAATGAGCAGTTCTTC
J: TRBJ2-1; size: few; D: TRBD2; V: TRBV6-5; CDR3: CASSYKREGFGEQFF; DNA: TGTGCCAGCAGTTACAAGCGGGAGGGTTTCGGTGAGCAGTTCTTC
J: TRBJ1-1; size: few; D: NA; V: TRBV5-1; CDR3: CASSFAGSTNTEAFF; DNA: TGCGCCAGCAGCTTTGCAGGGAGTACGAACACTGAAGCTTTCTTT
J: TRBJ2-2; size: NA; D: TRBD2; V: TRBV4-3; CDR3: CASSPGDGRAMNTGELFF; DNA: TGCGCCAGCAGCCCAGGAGACGGGAGGGCCATGAACACCGGGGAGCTGTTTTTT
J: TRBJ2-7; size: NA; D: NA; V: TRBV7-8; CDR3: CASSLGSRDSYEQYF; DNA: TGTGCCAGCAGCTTAGGCAGCAGGGACTCCTACGAGCAGTACTTC
J: TRBJ1-4; size: few; D: NA; V: TRBV29-1; CDR3: CSVEKGGGRKKLFF; DNA: TGCAGCGTTGAGAAGGGTGGCGGTAGGAAAAAACTGTTTTTT
J: TRBJ2-1; size: many; D: TRBD2; V: TRBV12-3/TRBV12-4; CDR3: CASSTLLAGHEQFF; DNA: TGTGCCAGCAGTACCTTACTAGCGGGTCATGAGCAGTTCTTC
J: TRBJ2-7; size: few; D: NA; V: TRBV5-1; CDR3: CASSLTGDTYEQYF; DNA: TGCGCCAGCAGCTTGACGGGGGACACCTACGAGCAGTACTTC
J: TRBJ1-4; size: NA; D: NA; V: TRBV5-6; CDR3: CASSLAVRQPNEKLFF; DNA: TGTGCCAGCAGCTTGGCCGTACGACAGCCTAATGAAAAACTGTTTTTT
J: TRBJ1-2; size: few; D: NA; V: TRBV7-2; CDR3: CASSLQTESYGYTF; DNA: TGTGCCAGCAGCTTACAGACAGAGTCCTATGGCTACACCTTC
J: TRBJ1-5; size: NA; D: NA; V: TRBV9; CDR3: CASSHDHNQPQHF; DNA: TGTGCCAGCAGCCACGACCACAATCAGCCCCAGCATTTT
J: TRBJ1-5; size: NA; D: TRBD1; V: TRBV10-3; CDR3: CAIRGTGENQPQHF; DNA: TGTGCCATCAGGGGGACAGGGGAAAATCAGCCCCAGCATTTT
J: TRBJ2-7; size: NA; D: NA; V: TRBV11-1; CDR3: CASSMSGDHQFFSSYEQYF; DNA: TGTGCCAGCAGCATGTCCGGGGACCATCAGTTTTTCAGCTCCTACGAGCAGTACTTC
J: TRBJ1-2; size: NA; D: TRBD1; V: TRBV7-2; CDR3: CASSRAAGGFLSKGYTF; DNA: TGTGCCAGCAGTAGGGCGGCAGGGGGCTTCTTATCGAAAGGCTACACCTTC
J: TRBJ1-4; size: many; D: NA; V: TRBV4-1; CDR3: CASSQDSDGIELFF; DNA: TGCGCCAGCAGCCAAGACTCGGACGGAATAGAACTGTTTTTT